This is a list of T cell receptor beta chains from one sample in a study of glioma-infiltrating T cells after dendritic cell vaccination. Sequencing was performed with immunoSEQ multiplex PCR; in TCRdb, only in-frame clones are kept and a portion is missing. The sample shows fewer than 75,000 clones, around 81% of them seen only once. The sequences come from blood, collected before dendritic cell vaccination. These receptors were taken from a human donor with glioblastoma. CDR3s include the opening cysteine and the closing phenylalanine or tryptophan. The D gene is left open where the match is weak. Clone size is given for some rows only: seen once, a few or many times, or a class if the clone is expanded.

d_call j_call clone_size v_call cdr3_aa
TRBD1 TRBJ2-7 NA TRBV6-5 CASSYSRQGGNEQYF
NA TRBJ1-2 NA TRBV4-2 CASSPRQLNYGYTF
TRBD1 TRBJ2-5 NA TRBV25-1 CASSFRQAGGETQYF
NA TRBJ1-1 once TRBV6-1 CASSRLSGDEAFF
TRBD1 TRBJ1-5 NA TRBV6-1 CASRADRGQPQHF
NA TRBJ2-3 NA TRBV6-5 CASRLPSTDTQYF
NA TRBJ1-2 NA TRBV6-6 CASSYSGADYGYTF
NA TRBJ1-2 once TRBV7-8 CASSLDGAGEGYGYTF
NA TRBJ1-2 once TRBV15 CATSSATGWTSRYGYTF
TRBD1 TRBJ2-5 NA TRBV6-6 CASNLNRGQETQYF
NA TRBJ1-6 few TRBV4-3 CASSQDWENAYNSPLHF
TRBD2 TRBJ2-7 NA TRBV11-2 CASSLTPSGGAPEQYF
TRBD1 TRBJ1-5 NA TRBV7-9 CASSSQGIPQPQHF
NA TRBJ1-1 NA TRBV19 CASSISGETEAFF
TRBD1 TRBJ1-3 few TRBV2 CASSSDRTISGNTIYF
NA TRBJ2-3 NA TRBV4-1 CASSHGGSDTQYF
TRBD1 TRBJ2-2 NA TRBV25-1 CASSDRDRTNTGELFF
NA TRBJ2-1 once TRBV5-1 CASSWMGDEQFF
TRBD1 TRBJ1-3 NA TRBV25-1 CASSDETGDVGNTIYF
TRBD1 TRBJ2-2 NA TRBV7-9 CASSFGTGNTGELFF
TRBD1 TRBJ1-1 NA TRBV5-5 CASSRQGNTEAFF
TRBD2 TRBJ2-5 NA TRBV29-1 CSVGLAGPETQYF
NA TRBJ1-2 NA TRBV9 CASSVAALVTSNYGYTF
NA TRBJ1-5 NA TRBV7-9 CASSLGENEGQPQHF
NA TRBJ1-4 NA TRBV2 CASSGAGDREKLFF
TRBD2 TRBJ2-3 NA TRBV5-1 CASSPGLAADTQYF
TRBD2 TRBJ2-5 NA TRBV18 CASSAGDQETQYF
TRBD1 TRBJ2-5 NA TRBV5-1 CASRSVGQAQETQYF
NA TRBJ1-2 NA TRBV19 CASSTRSYGYTF
NA TRBJ1-2 NA TRBV15 CATSRGGQGNYGYTF
NA TRBJ1-5 NA TRBV6-5 CASSEGGRQPQHF
NA TRBJ1-1 NA TRBV7-2 CASSLVERGTEAFF